This T cell receptor beta chain was documented in a study of blood T cell repertoires in COVID-19. At the level of the study: Italy, Spain and the United States were the sources of the convalescent and acute COVID-19 samples. PBMCs, B-cell-depleted T cells, or T cells provided the cDNA or gDNA that made up the material.

Enrolment of Seattle patients took place during active infection, and they were followed longitudinally. With V trimmed by 6 bases and J by 6 bases, 11 bases remained unmatched. This CDR3 spans 15 amino acids. Germline V lookup: CDR1 MNHEY, CDR2 SMNVEV (reference sequence). In the source study's methods: Quantification of nucleated cells was approximated via reference gene primer amplification. Method: immunoSEQ multiplex PCR; TCRdb's copy keeps in-frame clones and lacks some. Clonal size and the V and J genes are those of that table, whereas D and trimming came from the DNA. Of about 170,000 clones in the sample, roughly 90% were seen once.

Sequenced sample: peripheral blood. The V call is TRBV27, the J call TRBJ2-3, with 8 bases lining up with TRBD1. The sequence was obtained from a woman aged 60 to 75 with COVID-19, enrolled during active disease. DNA of the CDR3: TGTGCCAGCAGCCCCCGGACAGGGCCCGGGGATACGCAGTATTTT. Protein sequence: CASSPRTGPGDTQYF.